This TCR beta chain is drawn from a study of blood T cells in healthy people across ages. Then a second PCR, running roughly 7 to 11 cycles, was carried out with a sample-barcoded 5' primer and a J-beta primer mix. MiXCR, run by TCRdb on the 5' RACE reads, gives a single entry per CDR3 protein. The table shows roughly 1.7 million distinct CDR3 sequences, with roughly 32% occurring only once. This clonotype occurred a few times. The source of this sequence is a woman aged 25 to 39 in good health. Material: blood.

In DNA, the CDR3 is TGTGCCAGCAGTTACCGACCGCTCTGGACAGGGGACCCAGATACGCAGTATTTT. Its translation is CASSYRPLWTGDPDTQYF. The chain couples TRBV6-5 to TRBJ2-3; 9 nucleotides line up with TRBD1. Looked up from germline, CDR1 is MNHEY and CDR2 is SVGAGI. The CDR3 covers 18 residues. V dropped 2 bases and J dropped 4; count of bases not matched to a gene: 13.